This T cell receptor beta chain is from a study of cytomegalovirus exposure and HLA in healthy donors. Between the trimmed V and J ends, which lost 5 bases and 0 bases, there was a span of 14 bases. CDR1 and CDR2 (germline): LNHNV, YYDKDF (reference sequence). There are 15 residues in the CDR3. Findings and limits, study-wide: For presence/absence analyses, sequencing depth was assumed to be roughly uniform across donors. A list of approximately 160 TCR beta chains associated with cytomegalovirus was given.

The study ran its PCR with 60 Vbeta and 13 Jbeta primers. Measured with immunoSEQ multiplex PCR; TCRdb has only the in-frame clones, and not every one. There are 120,000 to 150,000 clones in the sample; 79% occur only once, and less than 8% lies in the top ten. This clone has only a few counts. The antigen remains unidentified. The sequenced sample was PBMCs. The sequence derives from a woman aged 40 to 50 in good health and CMV-seropositive. This chain connects TRBV15 to TRBJ2-7, with D possibly being TRBD1 (6 bases). The CDR3 region has the DNA TGTGCCACCAGCGCTCAAACAGGGAGCTCCTACGAGCAGTACTTC. It is translated as CATSAQTGSSYEQYF.